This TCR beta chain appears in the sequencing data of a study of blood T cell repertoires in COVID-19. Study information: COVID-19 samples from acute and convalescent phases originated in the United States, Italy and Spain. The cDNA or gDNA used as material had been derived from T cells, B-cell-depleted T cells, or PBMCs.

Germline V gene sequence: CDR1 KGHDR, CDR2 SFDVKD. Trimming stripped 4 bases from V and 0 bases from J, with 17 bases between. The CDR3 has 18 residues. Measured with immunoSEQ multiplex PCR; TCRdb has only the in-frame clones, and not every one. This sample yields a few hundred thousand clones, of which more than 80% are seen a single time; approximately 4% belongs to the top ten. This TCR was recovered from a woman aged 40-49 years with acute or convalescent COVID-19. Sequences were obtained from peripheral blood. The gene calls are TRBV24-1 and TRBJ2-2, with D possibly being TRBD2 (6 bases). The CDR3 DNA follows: TGTGCCACCAGTGACCGGGGAGGCAGAAACGCGAACACCGGGGAGCTGTTTTTT. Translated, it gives CATSDRGGRNANTGELFF.